The clone carrying this TCR beta chain was counted once. Assay: immunoSEQ multiplex PCR; the TCRdb copy retains only in-frame clones and omits some. The table lists approximately 200,000 clones, around 85% of them singletons. This entry is derived from a study of blood T cell repertoires in COVID-19. About the study: COVID-19 samples collected from the United States, Italy and Spain covered acute and convalescent phases. PBMCs, B-cell-depleted T cells, or T cells were the source of the cDNA or gDNA that made up the material.

The V and J ends lost 5 bases and 7 bases, in that order; junction bases with no gene match: 8. There are 15 residues in the CDR3. Germline V gene sequence: CDR1 MNHEY, CDR2 SMNVEV (reference sequence). The TCR was taken from a person aged 70 to 85 with COVID-19, enrolled during active disease. This chain connects TRBV27 to TRBJ1-6; 7 bases line up with TRBD1. The source material was peripheral blood. CDR3 nucleotide sequence: TGTGCCAGCAGTAGCTTCGGGACAGTAAATTCACCCCTCCACTTT. Translation: CASSSFGTVNSPLHF.